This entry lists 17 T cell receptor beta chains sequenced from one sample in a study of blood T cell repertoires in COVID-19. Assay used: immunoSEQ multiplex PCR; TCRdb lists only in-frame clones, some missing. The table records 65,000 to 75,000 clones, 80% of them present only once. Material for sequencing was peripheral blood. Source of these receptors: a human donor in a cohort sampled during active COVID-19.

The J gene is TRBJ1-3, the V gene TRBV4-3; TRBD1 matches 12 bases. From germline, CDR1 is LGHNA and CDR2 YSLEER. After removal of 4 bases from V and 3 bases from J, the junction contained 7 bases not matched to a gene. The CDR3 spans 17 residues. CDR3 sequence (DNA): TGCGCCAGCAGCCCGCCTGGGACAGGGGGCTATGGAAACACCATATATTTT. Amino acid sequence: CASSPPGTGGYGNTIYF.

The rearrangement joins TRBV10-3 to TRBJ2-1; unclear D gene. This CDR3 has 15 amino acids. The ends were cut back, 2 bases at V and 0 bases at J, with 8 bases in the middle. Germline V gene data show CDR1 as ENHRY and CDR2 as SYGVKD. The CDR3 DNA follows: TGTGCCATCAGTGAGAGAGTAAGCTCCTACAATGAGCAGTTCTTC. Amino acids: CAISERVSSYNEQFF.

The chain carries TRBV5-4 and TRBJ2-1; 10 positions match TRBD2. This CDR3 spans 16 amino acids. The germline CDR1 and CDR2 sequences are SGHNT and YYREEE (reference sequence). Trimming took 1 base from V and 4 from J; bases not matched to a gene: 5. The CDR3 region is CASSLKAGGIYNEQFF. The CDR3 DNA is TGTGCCAGCAGCTTGAAAGCGGGGGGGATATACAATGAGCAGTTCTTC.

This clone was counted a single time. CDR3 nucleotide sequence: TGTGCCACCACGGACACCGCCTACGAGCAGTACTTC. This gives the protein CATTDTAYEQYF. This chain uses TRBV19 with TRBJ2-7, with a possible D match to TRBD1 (5 bases). The CDR3 runs to 12 residues. V lost 10 bases, J lost 2 bases, and 12 bases lay in between. Germline V CDR1 and CDR2: LNHDA, SQIVND (reference sequence).

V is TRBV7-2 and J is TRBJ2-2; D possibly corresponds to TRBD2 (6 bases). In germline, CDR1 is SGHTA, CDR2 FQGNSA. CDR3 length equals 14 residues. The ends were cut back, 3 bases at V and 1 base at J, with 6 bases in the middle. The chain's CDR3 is CASSFSGNTGELFF. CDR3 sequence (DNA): TGTGCCAGCAGCTTTAGCGGGAACACCGGGGAGCTGTTTTTT. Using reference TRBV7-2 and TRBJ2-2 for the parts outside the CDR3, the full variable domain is GAGVSQSPSNKVTEKGKDVELRCDPISGHTALYWYRQSLGQGLEFLIYFQGNSAPDKSGLPSDRFSAERTGGSVSTLTIQRTQQEDSAVYLCASSFSGNTGELFFGEGSRLTVL.

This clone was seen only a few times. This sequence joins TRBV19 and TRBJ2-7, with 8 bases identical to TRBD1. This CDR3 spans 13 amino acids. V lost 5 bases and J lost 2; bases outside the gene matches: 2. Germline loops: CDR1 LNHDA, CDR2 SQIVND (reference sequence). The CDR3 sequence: CASSPGQAYEQYF. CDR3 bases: TGTGCCAGTAGTCCGGGACAGGCCTACGAGCAGTACTTC. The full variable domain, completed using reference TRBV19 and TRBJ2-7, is DGGITQSPKYLFRKEGQNVTLSCEQNLNHDAMYWYRQDPGQGLRLIYYSQIVNDFQKGDIAEGYSVSREKKESFPLTVTSAQKNPTAFYLCASSPGQAYEQYFGPGTRLTVT.

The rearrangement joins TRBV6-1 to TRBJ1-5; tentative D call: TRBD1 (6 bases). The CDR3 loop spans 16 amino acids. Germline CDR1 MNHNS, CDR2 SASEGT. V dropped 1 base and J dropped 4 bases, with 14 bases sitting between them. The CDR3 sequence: CASSEGGGDVNQPQHF. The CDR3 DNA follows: TGTGCCAGCAGTGAAGGAGGGGGGGACGTGAATCAGCCCCAGCATTTT.

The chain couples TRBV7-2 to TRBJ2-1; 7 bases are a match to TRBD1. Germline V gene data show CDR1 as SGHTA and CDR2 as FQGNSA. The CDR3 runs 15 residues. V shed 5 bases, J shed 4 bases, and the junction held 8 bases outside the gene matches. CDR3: CASSTRGPIYNEQFF. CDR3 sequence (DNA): TGTGCCAGCAGCACTAGGGGGCCTATTTACAATGAGCAGTTCTTC.

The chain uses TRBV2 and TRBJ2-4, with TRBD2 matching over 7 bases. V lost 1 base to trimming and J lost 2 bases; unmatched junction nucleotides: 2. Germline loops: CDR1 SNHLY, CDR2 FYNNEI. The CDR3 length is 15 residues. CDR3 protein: CASSEERGTKNIQYF. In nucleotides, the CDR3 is TGTGCCAGCAGTGAAGAGCGGGGAACCAAAAACATTCAGTACTTC.

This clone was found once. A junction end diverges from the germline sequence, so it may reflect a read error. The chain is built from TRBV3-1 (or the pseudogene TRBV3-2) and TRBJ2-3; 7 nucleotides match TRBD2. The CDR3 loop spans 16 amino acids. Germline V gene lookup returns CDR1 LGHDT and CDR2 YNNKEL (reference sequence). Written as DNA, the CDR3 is TGTGCCAGCAGCGAAGAATCGCCCAGCGGGGCAGATACGCAGTATTTT. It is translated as CASSEESPSGADTQYF.

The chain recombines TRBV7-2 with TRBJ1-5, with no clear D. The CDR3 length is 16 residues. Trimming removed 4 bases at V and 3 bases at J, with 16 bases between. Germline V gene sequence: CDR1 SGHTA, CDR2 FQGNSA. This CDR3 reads CASSSTGSSFNQPQHF. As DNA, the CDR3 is TGTGCCAGCAGCTCGACCGGGAGCTCCTTCAATCAGCCCCAGCATTTT. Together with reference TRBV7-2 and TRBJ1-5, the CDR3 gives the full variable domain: GAGVSQSPSNKVTEKGKDVELRCDPISGHTALYWYRQSLGQGLEFLIYFQGNSAPDKSGLPSDRFSAERTGGSVSTLTIQRTQQEDSAVYLCASSSTGSSFNQPQHFGDGTRLSIL.

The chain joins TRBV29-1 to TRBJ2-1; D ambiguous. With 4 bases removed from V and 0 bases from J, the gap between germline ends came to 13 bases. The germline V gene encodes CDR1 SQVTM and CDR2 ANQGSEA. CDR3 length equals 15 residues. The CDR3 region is CSVARQSVSYNEQFF. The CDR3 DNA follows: TGCAGCGTTGCCCGACAATCCGTCTCCTACAATGAGCAGTTCTTC.

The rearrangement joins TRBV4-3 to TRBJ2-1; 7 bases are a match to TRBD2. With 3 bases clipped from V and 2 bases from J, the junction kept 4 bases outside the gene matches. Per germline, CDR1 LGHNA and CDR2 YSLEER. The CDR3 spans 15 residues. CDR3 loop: CASSQFRGAYNEQFF. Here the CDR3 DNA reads TGCGCCAGCAGCCAGTTTCGGGGGGCCTACAATGAGCAGTTCTTC.

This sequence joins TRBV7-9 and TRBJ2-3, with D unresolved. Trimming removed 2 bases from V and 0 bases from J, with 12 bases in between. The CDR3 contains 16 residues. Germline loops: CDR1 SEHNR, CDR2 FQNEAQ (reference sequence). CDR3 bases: TGTGCCAGCAGCTTAAGACACCCCAAGAGCACAGATACGCAGTATTTT. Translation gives CASSLRHPKSTDTQYF.

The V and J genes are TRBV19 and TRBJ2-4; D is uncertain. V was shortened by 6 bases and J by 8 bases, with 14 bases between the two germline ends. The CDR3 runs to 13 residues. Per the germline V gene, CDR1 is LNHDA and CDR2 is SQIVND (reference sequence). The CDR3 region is CASSNSPDDIQYF. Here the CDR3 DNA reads TGTGCCAGTAGCAACAGCCCGGATGACATTCAGTACTTC.

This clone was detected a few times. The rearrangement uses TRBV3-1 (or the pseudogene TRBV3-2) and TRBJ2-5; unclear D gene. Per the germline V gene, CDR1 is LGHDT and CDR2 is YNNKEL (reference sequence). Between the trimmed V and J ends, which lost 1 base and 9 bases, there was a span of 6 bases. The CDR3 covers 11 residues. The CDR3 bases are TGTGCCAGCAGCCAAGCGGTGGCCCAGTACTTC. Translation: CASSQAVAQYF.

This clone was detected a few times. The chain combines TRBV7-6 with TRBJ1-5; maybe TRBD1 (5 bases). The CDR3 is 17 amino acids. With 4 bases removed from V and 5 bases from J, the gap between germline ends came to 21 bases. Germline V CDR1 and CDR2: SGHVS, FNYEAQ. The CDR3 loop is CASSCPRDPGRDQPQHF. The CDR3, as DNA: TGTGCCAGCAGCTGCCCGCGGGATCCAGGGAGGGATCAGCCCCAGCATTTT.